The 11 T cell receptor beta chains below all came from one sample that was sequenced in a study of OX40 agonist ivuxolimab in advanced cancers. Generated by immunoSEQ multiplex PCR, the TCRdb table keeps only in-frame clones and is missing some. The sample comprises 76,000 or so clones, over 90% of which are singletons, and about 6.6% rests with the top ten. Sequencing was performed on CD4+ or CD8+ T cells sorted from blood, taken in a trial of the OX40 agonist ivuxolimab. Receptor source: an adult with an advanced solid tumor such as melanoma, head and neck, liver or kidney cancer.

The chain carries TRBV21-1 and TRBJ1-1; the D call in the table, TRBD1, was not verified against the DNA. TRBV21-1 is tagged as a pseudogene. The CDR3 sequence is 18 residues long. The CDR3, as DNA: TGTGCCAGCAGCAAAGCGGCGGGGACAGGGGTGGGTAGTACTGAAGCTTTCTTT. Translated: CASSKAAGTGVGSTEAFF.

V usage is TRBV27 and J usage is TRBJ2-7, with 7 bases lining up with TRBD1. This CDR3 has 15 residues. J gave up 3 bases and V 3 bases, and 8 bases lay outside the gene matches. Germline V gene lookup returns CDR1 MNHEY and CDR2 SMNVEV (reference sequence). CDR3 region: CASSFGTGAHYEQYF. CDR3 nucleotide sequence: TGTGCCAGCAGTTTTGGCACAGGGGCACACTACGAGCAGTACTTC.

The chain combines TRBV2 with TRBJ1-5; 7 bases are a match to TRBD1. With 6 bases clipped from V and 1 base from J, the junction kept 12 bases outside the gene matches. The CDR3 is 17 residues long. The germline V gene encodes CDR1 SNHLY and CDR2 FYNNEI. Written as DNA, the CDR3 is TGTGCCAGCAGGGGCACAGGGGCCTCCTGGAGCAATCAGCCCCAGCATTTT. Translated, it gives CASRGTGASWSNQPQHF.

The CDR3 nucleotides are TGTGCCAGCGACGGAGGCGAAAAACTGTTTTTT. Protein: CASDGGEKLFF. This chain uses TRBV2 with TRBJ1-4, with D hard to call. Between the trimmed V and J ends, which lost 8 bases and 8 bases, there was a span of 9 bases. The CDR3 runs 11 residues. CDR1 and CDR2 from the germline V gene are SNHLY and FYNNEI. Based on the CDR3 plus reference TRBV2 and TRBJ1-4, the full variable domain is EPEVTQTPSHQVTQMGQEVILRCVPISNHLYFYWYRQILGQKVEFLVSFYNNEISEKSEIFDDQFSVERPDGSNFTLKIRSTKLEDSAMYFCASDGGEKLFFGSGTQLSVL.

The genes are TRBV27 and TRBJ2-7; no clear D gene. The CDR3 covers 13 residues. CDR1 is MNHEY, CDR2 SMNVEV, per germline (reference sequence). V lost 6 bases, J lost 4 bases, and 13 bases lay in between. CDR3 protein: CASRTHSGYEQYF. The CDR3 coding sequence is TGTGCCAGCAGAACCCATTCGGGTTACGAGCAGTACTTC.

This clone occurred once. V gene TRBV15 combines with J gene TRBJ2-1; D ambiguous. This CDR3 contains 15 residues. Between the trimmed V and J ends, which lost 7 bases and 4 bases, there was a span of 17 bases. Per germline, CDR1 LNHNV and CDR2 YYDKDF (reference sequence). The DNA of the CDR3 is TGTGCCACCACCGCACCACGCTACGGGTACAATGAGCAGTTCTTC. Protein product: CATTAPRYGYNEQFF.

The chain couples TRBV10-3 to TRBJ2-4, with D tentatively TRBD1 (5 bases). This CDR3 is 16 amino acids long. Trimming took 0 bases from V and 1 from J, leaving 10 bases between them. Germline V CDR1 and CDR2: ENHRY, SYGVKD. The CDR3 region is CAISESKGWAKNIQYF. The CDR3 DNA reads as TGTGCCATCAGTGAGTCGAAGGGGTGGGCCAAAAACATTCAGTACTTC.

This clone was detected only a few times. The V call is TRBV5-1, the J call TRBJ1-2, with 7 bases matching TRBD1. There are 14 residues in the CDR3. Per the germline V gene, CDR1 is SGHRS and CDR2 is YFSETQ. The ends lost 4 bases at V and 4 bases at J; junction bases unmatched: 7. CDR3 residues: CASSVWDRGYGYTF. CDR3 DNA sequence: TGCGCCAGCAGCGTATGGGACAGAGGCTATGGCTACACCTTC.

The chain employs TRBV7-9 and TRBJ1-3; possibly TRBD1 for D (5 bases). The V end lost 5 bases, the J end lost 0 bases, and 14 bases lay between the germline ends. The length of the CDR3 is 16 residues. CDR1 and CDR2 (germline): SEHNR, FQNEAQ (reference sequence). The DNA for the CDR3 is TGTGCCAGCAGCCCGCCGGGACCGGTCTCTGGAAACACCATATATTTT. Translating it yields CASSPPGPVSGNTIYF.

The chain carries TRBV28 and TRBJ1-2, with a tentative D call TRBD1 (6 bases). The length of the CDR3 is 11 residues. Germline V lookup: CDR1 MDHEN, CDR2 SYDVKM. Trimming stripped 10 bases from V and 8 bases from J, with 14 bases between. The CDR3 protein is CAIADSLGYTF. In DNA form, the CDR3 reads TGTGCCATCGCGGACAGTCTCGGCTACACCTTC.

This chain uses TRBV19 with TRBJ1-1, with TRBD1 as a possible D gene (6 bases). CDR1 LNHDA and CDR2 SQIVND come from the germline V gene (reference sequence). This CDR3 contains 13 residues. V lost 6 bases, J lost 4 bases, and 12 bases lay in between. CDR3 sequence reads: CASSATGPTEAFF. The CDR3 DNA reads TGTGCCAGTAGCGCGACAGGTCCCACTGAAGCTTTCTTT.